This is a list of T cell receptor beta chains from one sample in a study of blood T cell repertoires in COVID-19. Produced via immunoSEQ multiplex PCR; TCRdb's table is partial and in-frame only. The data show about 200,000 clones, under 90% seen once. Sequencing was done on a sample of peripheral blood. These receptors came from a man in his forties or fifties with acute or convalescent COVID-19. Both conserved end residues are part of each CDR3. Fields, in order: D gene, J gene, clone size, V gene, CDR3 protein, CDR3 DNA. D genes are given only for firm matches. The size entry is marked missing in some rows and otherwise reads once, few, many or a size class.

TRBD1,TRBJ1-1,once,TRBV12-3/TRBV12-4,CASKTGVLTEAFF,TGTGCCAGCAAAACAGGGGTTTTGACTGAAGCTTTCTTT
NA,TRBJ1-3,NA,TRBV7-8,CASSSLQGVSGNTIYF,TGTGCCAGCAGCTCTTTACAGGGTGTGTCTGGAAACACCATATATTTT
TRBD1,TRBJ2-1,NA,TRBV2,CARQDRGPAGEQFF,TGTGCCAGACAGGACAGGGGGCCCGCCGGAGAGCAGTTCTTC
NA,TRBJ1-2,NA,TRBV19,CASSIPAIQAWDGYTF,TGTGCCAGTAGTATCCCGGCTATCCAGGCCTGGGATGGCTACACCTTC
TRBD1,TRBJ1-3,NA,TRBV5-6,CASSLRETGVSGNTIYF,TGTGCCAGCAGCTTGCGGGAGACAGGGGTCTCTGGAAACACCATATATTTT
NA,TRBJ1-5,few,TRBV6-5,CASGEPYNQPQHF,TGTGCCAGCGGAGAACCCTACAATCAGCCCCAGCATTTT
TRBD1,TRBJ1-2,NA,TRBV2,CASSSSPVQGKFNYGYTF,TGTGCCAGCTCCTCCTCCCCCGTACAGGGGAAGTTTAACTATGGCTACACCTTC
NA,TRBJ1-1,NA,TRBV10-3,CAISESPGRTEAFF,TGTGCCATCAGTGAGTCGCCAGGGAGGACTGAAGCTTTCTTT
NA,TRBJ1-5,NA,TRBV2,CASKEENYQPQHF,TGTGCCAGCAAGGAGGAAAACTATCAGCCCCAGCATTTT
TRBD1,TRBJ1-2,NA,TRBV4-1,CASSQGITGDYGYTF,TGCGCCAGCAGCCAAGGAATAACAGGGGACTATGGCTACACCTTC
TRBD1,TRBJ1-3,NA,TRBV5-1,CASSLAQGAGGNTIYF,TGCGCCAGCAGCTTGGCCCAGGGGGCTGGTGGAAACACCATATATTTT
TRBD1,TRBJ1-4,NA,TRBV6-5,CASSYPQGGDEKLFF,TGTGCCAGCAGTTACCCCCAGGGGGGAGACGAAAAACTGTTTTTT
NA,TRBJ2-5,NA,TRBV5-1,CASSLTGEAHQETQYF,TGCGCCAGCAGCCTCACAGGGGAGGCCCACCAAGAGACCCAGTACTTC
TRBD1,TRBJ2-5,NA,TRBV15,CATSRSATGDWRTQYF,TGTGCCACCAGCAGATCGGCGACAGGGGATTGGAGAACCCAGTACTTC
NA,TRBJ1-5,NA,TRBV4-2,CASSQDTRGLGPQHF,TGTGCCAGCAGCCAAGATACCCGGGGTCTAGGGCCCCAGCATTTT
NA,TRBJ1-5,NA,TRBV6-1,CASSEGAGNRQPQHF,TGTGCCAGCAGTGAAGGGGCAGGGAACAGACAGCCCCAGCATTTT
NA,TRBJ1-2,NA,TRBV27,CASSLQGTAGYTF,TGTGCCAGCAGTTTACAGGGGACGGCTGGCTACACCTTC
NA,TRBJ2-7,few,TRBV11-2,CASSLGGTGPSYEQYF,TGTGCCAGCAGCTTAGGGGGAACAGGGCCCTCTTACGAGCAGTACTTC
NA,TRBJ1-1,NA,TRBV5-6,CASSLAPGSLTEAFF,TGTGCCAGCAGCTTGGCTCCGGGGTCCCTTACAGAAGCTTTCTTT
NA,TRBJ1-4,NA,TRBV2,CASILAGTRGEKLFF,TGTGCCAGCATCCTAGCCGGGACGAGGGGGGAAAAACTGTTTTTT
NA,TRBJ1-2,NA,TRBV5-6,CASSRGNIRVANYGYTF,TGTGCCAGCAGCCGGGGAAACATACGGGTAGCCAACTATGGCTACACCTTC
TRBD1,TRBJ1-1,NA,TRBV3-1/TRBV3-2,CASSQRGRYTNTEAFF,TGTGCCAGCAGCCAAAGGGGGCGCTACACGAACACTGAAGCTTTCTTT
TRBD2,TRBJ2-2,NA,TRBV9,CASSEGLAGIVGELFF,TGTGCCAGCAGCGAGGGACTAGCGGGGATTGTCGGGGAGCTGTTTTTT
NA,TRBJ1-4,NA,TRBV6-5,CASSRQAPVIEKLFF,TGTGCCAGCAGTAGACAGGCCCCGGTAATAGAAAAACTGTTTTTT
NA,TRBJ1-1,NA,TRBV30,CAWSVRGNRRAFF,TGTGCCTGGAGTGTACGGGGGAATCGGAGGGCTTTCTTT
TRBD1,TRBJ2-1,NA,TRBV7-2,CASSSHRGPYNEQFF,TGTGCCAGCAGCTCCCACAGGGGTCCCTACAATGAGCAGTTCTTC
TRBD1,TRBJ1-1,NA,TRBV18,CASSALDRVNTEAFF,TGTGCCAGCTCAGCGCTGGACAGGGTGAACACTGAAGCTTTCTTT
TRBD1,TRBJ2-3,NA,TRBV5-8,CASSLGTGNGADTQYF,TGTGCCAGCAGCTTGGGGACAGGGAACGGGGCAGATACGCAGTATTTT
NA,TRBJ1-1,NA,TRBV30,CAWRNFVTEAFF,TGTGCCTGGAGAAATTTCGTCACTGAAGCTTTCTTT
TRBD1,TRBJ1-1,NA,TRBV6-2/TRBV6-3,CASSPRQGWGTEAFF,TGTGCCAGCAGCCCCAGACAGGGATGGGGCACTGAAGCTTTCTTT
NA,TRBJ2-7,NA,TRBV3-1/TRBV3-2,CASSQAQGTEQYF,TGTGCCAGCAGCCAAGCCCAGGGCACCGAGCAGTACTTC
TRBD1,TRBJ2-3,NA,TRBV13,CASSFPGQSTDTQYF,TGTGCCAGCAGCTTCCCGGGACAGAGCACAGATACGCAGTATTTT
TRBD1,TRBJ2-7,NA,TRBV10-2,CASSAGRDRVSREQYF,TGCGCCAGCAGTGCGGGCCGGGACAGGGTATCTAGGGAGCAGTACTTC
NA,TRBJ2-3,NA,TRBV18,CASSPPGLAPSDTQYF,TGTGCCAGCTCACCACCGGGACTTGCGCCCTCAGATACGCAGTATTTT
NA,TRBJ1-1,NA,TRBV2,CASSEGRETEAFF,TGTGCCAGCAGTGAAGGGCGGGAAACTGAAGCTTTCTTT
NA,TRBJ1-1,once,TRBV27,CASRTPPTEAFF,TGTGCCAGTCGGACACCCCCTACTGAAGCTTTCTTT
NA,TRBJ2-5,NA,TRBV6-1,CASSEDLNGGQETQYF,TGTGCCAGCAGTGAAGACCTCAACGGCGGACAAGAGACCCAGTACTTC
NA,TRBJ1-3,NA,TRBV10-2,CASSEREGGTIYF,TGCGCCAGCAGTGAGCGGGAGGGAGGCACCATATATTTT
NA,TRBJ2-1,NA,TRBV7-2,CASSSSGSYYNEQFF,TGTGCCAGCAGCTCCTCAGGGTCGTACTACAATGAGCAGTTCTTC
NA,TRBJ1-2,NA,TRBV6-5,CASTRVNGGLDGYTF,TGTGCCAGCACCCGAGTGAACGGGGGACTCGATGGCTACACCTTC
TRBD1,TRBJ2-7,NA,TRBV27,CASSRTGEPYEQYF,TGTGCCAGCAGTCGGACAGGGGAACCCTACGAGCAGTACTTC
NA,TRBJ1-2,NA,TRBV7-9,CASSLGQGTSYTF,TGTGCCAGCAGCCTGGGCCAGGGTACGAGCTACACCTTC
NA,TRBJ2-4,once,TRBV6-6,CASSPRTLSGNIQYF,TGTGCCAGCAGTCCTAGGACCTTAAGCGGGAACATTCAGTACTTC
TRBD1,TRBJ1-6,NA,TRBV5-6,CASSSNSGGVGNSPLHF,TGTGCCAGCAGCTCCAATTCAGGGGGCGTGGGCAATTCACCCCTCCACTTT
NA,TRBJ1-3,NA,TRBV25-1,CASSEGPGYSGNTIYF,TGTGCCAGCAGTGAAGGGCCAGGGTACTCTGGAAACACCATATATTTT
NA,TRBJ1-3,NA,TRBV30,CAWSVSGRGRAGNTIYF,TGTGCCTGGAGTGTATCAGGCAGGGGCAGGGCTGGAAACACCATATATTTT